This T cell receptor beta chain is from a study of T cell repertoires in cytomegalovirus infection. TCRdb reprocessed the reads with MiXCR, giving one entry per CDR3 protein. The data contain about 69,000 distinct CDR3 sequences, about 26% of them singletons. Trimming cost V 11 bases and J 1 base, with 15 bases left between them. From germline, CDR1 is LNHDA and CDR2 SQIVND (reference sequence). This CDR3 comprises 15 residues. A remark on this clonotype: The antigen remains unidentified.

The material was CD8+ T cells from cultured PBMCs, obtained from culture after CMV antigen stimulation. This clonotype originated in a human donor in good health (CMV status not recorded). Some clones in this sample may be carry-over from other donors' samples. The chain combines TRBV19 with TRBJ2-6; no clear D gene. The CDR3 sequence: CAAAPSLSGANVLTF. CDR3 DNA sequence: TGTGCCGCTGCGCCTTCCCTTTCTGGGGCCAACGTCCTGACTTTC.